This TCR beta chain was profiled in a study of OX40 agonist ivuxolimab in advanced cancers. Libraries were prepared by immunoSEQ multiplex PCR; TCRdb keeps only in-frame clonotypes and omits some of them. The profile covers more than 45,000 clones, with approximately 91% appearing a single time and roughly a fifth taken by the ten largest. This clonotype was sampled from an adult with an advanced solid tumor such as melanoma, head and neck, liver or kidney cancer. Sequenced material: CD4+ or CD8+ T cells sorted from blood, taken in a trial of the OX40 agonist ivuxolimab.

The CDR3 nucleotides read TGTGCCAGCAGCGACCGACAGGGAGTCTATGGCTACACCTTC. Translated: CASSDRQGVYGYTF. This rearrangement joins TRBV7-9 to TRBJ1-2; 7 positions match TRBD1. V was clipped by 5 bases and J by 4 bases; unmatched bases: 7. The V gene's germline CDR1 is SEHNR and CDR2 FQNEAQ (reference sequence). The CDR3 is made up of 14 amino acids. Using reference TRBV7-9 and TRBJ1-2 for the parts outside the CDR3, the full variable domain is DTGVSQNPRHKITKRGQNVTFRCDPISEHNRLYWYRQTLGQGPEFLTYFQNEAQLEKSRLLSDRFSAERPKGSFSTLEIQRTEQGDSAMYLCASSDRQGVYGYTFGSGTRLTVV.